Included here is one T cell receptor beta chain sequence, with context. Its antigen is not known. V shed 1 base, J shed 6 bases, and the junction held 18 bases outside the gene matches. This CDR3 has 18 amino acids. The germline V gene encodes CDR1 DFQATT and CDR2 SNEGSKA (reference sequence). TCR alpha and beta CDR3 regions were amplified from RNA using iRepertoire nested multiplex PCR. Input was roughly 85-450 ng of tissue mRNA or PBMC total RNA. One entry per CDR3 protein, called by TCRdb with MiXCR from the multiplex PCR reads. The sample lists 150,000 or so distinct CDR3 sequences, about two fifths seen once, with 20% in the top ten. The entry originates in a study of glioma-infiltrating T cells. Study-wide points: Only very few CDR3 sequences appeared in both tissue and blood. Tissue-blood divergence was below expectation in non-neoplastic patients, above in gliomas.

The source is a human donor with low-grade glioma or glioblastoma, undergoing nonglioma brain surgery, or in good health (not recorded which). The chain carries TRBV20-1 and TRBJ2-1; 7 bases align to TRBD2. The sequenced sample was glioma tissue, nonneoplastic brain tissue, or PBMCs (not recorded which). CDR3 DNA sequence: TGCAGTGCTAGAGGCTCTAGACCCGACGCTGGGGGGGGCAATGAGCAGTTCTTC. It yields the protein CSARGSRPDAGGGNEQFF.